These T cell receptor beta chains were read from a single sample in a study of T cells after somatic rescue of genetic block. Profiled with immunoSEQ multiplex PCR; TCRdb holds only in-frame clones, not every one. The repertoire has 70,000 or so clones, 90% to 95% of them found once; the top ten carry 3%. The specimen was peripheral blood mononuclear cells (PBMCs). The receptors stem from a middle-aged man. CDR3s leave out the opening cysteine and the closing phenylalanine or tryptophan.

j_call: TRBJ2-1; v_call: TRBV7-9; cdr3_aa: ASSVRTSGSYNEQF
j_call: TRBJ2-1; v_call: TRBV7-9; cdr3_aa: ASSPLRSADTSYNEQF
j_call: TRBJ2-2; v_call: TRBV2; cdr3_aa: ASRAVLYRGGGGELF
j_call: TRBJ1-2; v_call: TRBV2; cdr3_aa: ASSDQVYGYT
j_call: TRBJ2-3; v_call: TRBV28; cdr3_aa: ASSFQPDTQY
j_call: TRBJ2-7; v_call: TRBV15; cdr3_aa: ATSRENSGFEQY
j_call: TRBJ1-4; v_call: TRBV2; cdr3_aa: ASSDPRGSGNEKLF
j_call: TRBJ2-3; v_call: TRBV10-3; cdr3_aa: AISDGTSETDTQY
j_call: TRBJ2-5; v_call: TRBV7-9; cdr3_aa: ASSLVVAEGQETQY
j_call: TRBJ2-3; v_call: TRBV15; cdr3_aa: ATSRNRDVTDTQY
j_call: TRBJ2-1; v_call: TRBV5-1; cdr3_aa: ASSFWTSGGTREQF
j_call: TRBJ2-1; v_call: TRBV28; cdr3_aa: ASSLLAIGRDEQF
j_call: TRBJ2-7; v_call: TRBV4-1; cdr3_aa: ASSQRPSWGGAYEQY
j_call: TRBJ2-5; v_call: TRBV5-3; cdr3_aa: ARSPLSGRY
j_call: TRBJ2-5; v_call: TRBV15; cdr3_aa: ATSVRRQETQY
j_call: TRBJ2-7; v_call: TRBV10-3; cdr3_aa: AISESGLPGEQY
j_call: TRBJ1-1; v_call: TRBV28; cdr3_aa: ASSFPVGTGVAWRAF
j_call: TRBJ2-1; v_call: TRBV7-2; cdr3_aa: ASSSLYNEQF
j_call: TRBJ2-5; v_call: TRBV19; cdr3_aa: ASSKGKTQY
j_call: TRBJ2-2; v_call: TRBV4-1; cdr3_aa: ASSHFQHTGELF
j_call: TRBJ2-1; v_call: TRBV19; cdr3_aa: ASSESLGGNYNEQF
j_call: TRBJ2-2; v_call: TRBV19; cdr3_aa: ASRGLSGELF
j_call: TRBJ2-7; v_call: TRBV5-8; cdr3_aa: ASSSGQSYEQY
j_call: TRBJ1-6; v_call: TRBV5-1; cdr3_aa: ASSPGAFLSYNSPLH
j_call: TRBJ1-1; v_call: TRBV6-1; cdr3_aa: ASSMNTEAF
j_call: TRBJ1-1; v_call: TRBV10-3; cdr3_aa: AISSRGNTEAF
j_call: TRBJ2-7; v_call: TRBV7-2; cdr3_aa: ASSSRQGVPEQY
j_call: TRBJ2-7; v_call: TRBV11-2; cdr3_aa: ASSLGSTYEQY
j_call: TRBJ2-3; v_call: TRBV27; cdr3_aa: ATETLAGDTQY
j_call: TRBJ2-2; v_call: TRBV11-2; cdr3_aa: ASSHDGAVTGELF
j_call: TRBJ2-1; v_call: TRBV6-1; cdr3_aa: ASTYQTHEQF
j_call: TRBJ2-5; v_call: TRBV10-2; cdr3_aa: ASSLTGGAGQETQY
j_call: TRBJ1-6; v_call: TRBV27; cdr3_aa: ASSLSADSPLH
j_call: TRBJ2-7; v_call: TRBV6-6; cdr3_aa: ASSYLTGGEQY